The 19 T cell receptor beta chains in this list originate from one sample, sequenced in a study of radiotherapy plus CTLA-4 blockade in lung cancer. TCRdb keeps only in-frame clones here, not all; method: immunoSEQ multiplex PCR. The sample holds tens of thousands of clones, around 76% seen once. The sequencing here drew on peripheral blood, taken from a patient treated with radiotherapy plus ipilimumab. The receptor source for this set is a human donor with non-small cell lung cancer who had stable disease on radiotherapy plus ipilimumab.

This clone was detected once. V usage is TRBV6-5 and J usage is TRBJ1-5; no clear D gene. Per the germline V gene, CDR1 is MNHEY and CDR2 is SVGAGI. The CDR3 sequence is 15 residues long. V was shortened by 6 bases and J by 6 bases, with 18 bases between the two germline ends. In DNA form, the CDR3 reads TGTGCCAGCAGCCCAACCAGTGGTTATCGTCAGCCCCAGCATTTT. It specifies CASSPTSGYRQPQHF.

This chain connects TRBV4-3 to TRBJ2-2; D ambiguous. Per germline, CDR1 LGHNA and CDR2 YSLEER. The CDR3 consists of 15 residues. V shed 0 bases and J shed 3 bases, with 8 bases lying between them. In nucleotides, the CDR3 is TGCGCCAGCAGCCAAGAGACTTCGGACACCGGGGAGCTGTTTTTT. This translates into CASSQETSDTGELFF.

The chain links TRBV27 to TRBJ1-2; D is unresolved. V shed 5 bases and J shed 0 bases, with 10 bases lying between them. Germline CDR1 MNHEY, CDR2 SMNVEV (reference sequence). This CDR3 is built from 14 residues. The CDR3 sequence is CASSPLQANYGYTF. In DNA, the CDR3 is TGTGCCAGCAGTCCCCTCCAGGCTAACTATGGCTACACCTTC.

The chain links TRBV25-1 to TRBJ2-2; 7 bases are shared with TRBD1. With 1 base clipped from V and 1 base from J, the junction kept 3 bases outside the gene matches. This CDR3 is built from 16 residues. Germline V gives CDR1 MGHDK, CDR2 SYGVNS. This CDR3 is CASSESTGENTGELFF. In DNA, the CDR3 is TGTGCCAGCAGTGAATCTACAGGGGAGAACACCGGGGAGCTGTTTTTT.

The chain is built from TRBV2 and TRBJ2-7, with a possible D match to TRBD2 (5 bases). Germline assignment: CDR1 SNHLY and CDR2 FYNNEI. The CDR3 runs to 16 residues. Deletions cut 2 bases from V and 2 bases from J, with 16 bases between. The CDR3 DNA reads as TGTGCCAGCAGTGAACGGGGTGCAGACATGGCCTACGAGCAGTACTTC. This encodes CASSERGADMAYEQYF.

V usage is TRBV9 and J usage is TRBJ1-1; D gene unclear. Germline CDR1 is SGDLS and CDR2 is YYNGEE. V lost 3 bases to trimming and J lost 5 bases, with 26 bases between them. This CDR3 is built from 18 residues. CDR3: CASSASLLGLRERTEAFF. The CDR3, as DNA: TGTGCCAGCAGCGCCTCACTTCTAGGACTCCGGGAAAGGACTGAAGCTTTCTTT.

A word on this clone: Mismatch with germline at one junction end may stem from a read error. The chain uses TRBV5-6 and TRBJ1-5, with D possibly being TRBD1 (5 bases). The germline gives CDR1 SGHDT, CDR2 YYEEEE. The CDR3 consists of 15 residues. CDR3 DNA sequence: TGTGCCAGCACCTTGGGGACGACCCACAATCAGCCCCAGCATTTT. Translation: CASTLGTTHNQPQHF.

This clone has a handful of counts. The genes are TRBV12-5 and TRBJ1-6, with a possible D match to TRBD1 (5 bases). Trimming pared 4 bases from V and 7 bases from J, leaving 8 bases between. The CDR3 spans 13 residues. CDR1 and CDR2 from the germline V gene are LGHNT and FRNRAP. This chain's CDR3 is CASGSGLNSPLHF. CDR3 DNA sequence: TGTGCTAGTGGTTCGGGGCTGAATTCACCCCTCCACTTT.

This sequence joins TRBV6-1 and TRBJ2-6; D call uncertain. CDR1 is MNHNS and CDR2 is SASEGT in the germline V gene. This CDR3 has 16 residues. V lost 4 bases and J 0 bases, leaving 10 bases between the germline ends. The CDR3 loop reads CASSVRPVSGANVLTF. CDR3 coding DNA: TGTGCCAGCAGTGTACGACCGGTCTCTGGGGCCAACGTCCTGACTTTC.

This rearrangement joins TRBV28 to TRBJ1-2; D remains ambiguous. The CDR3 spans 9 residues. Germline-derived CDR1 and CDR2 are MDHEN and SYDVKM. V lost 7 bases to trimming and J lost 6 bases, with 3 bases between them. CDR3 sequence (DNA): TGTGCCAGCAAAGATGGCTACACCTTC. Its protein is CASKDGYTF.

CDR3 in DNA: TGTGCCAGCAGTTACTCAGGGATGGTGAACACTGAAGCTTTCTTT. This translates into CASSYSGMVNTEAFF. The gene calls are TRBV6-5 and TRBJ1-1; D uncertain. The CDR3 totals 15 residues. V shed 0 bases and J shed 0 bases, with 8 bases lying between them. Germline values: CDR1 MNHEY, CDR2 SVGAGI.

The rearrangement uses TRBV6-6 and TRBJ2-3; TRBD1 might be the D (6 bases). Trimming took 6 bases from V and 0 from J, leaving 13 bases between them. The CDR3 runs to 15 residues. CDR1 is MNHNY, CDR2 SVGAGI, per germline (reference sequence). The DNA for the CDR3 is TGTGCCAGCAGCACCCCAGGGGCTAGCACAGATACGCAGTATTTT. It codes for CASSTPGASTDTQYF.

V is TRBV1 and J is TRBJ2-7; no DNA check was done on the table's D call, TRBD1. TRBV1 is assigned pseudogene status. CDR3 size: 12 residues. For the CDR3, the DNA is TGCACCAGCAGCCATGCAGGCTACGAGCAGTACTTC. Translating gives CTSSHAGYEQYF.

The V gene is TRBV19, the J gene TRBJ1-3; 11 bases fit TRBD1. From germline, CDR1 is LNHDA and CDR2 SQIVND (reference sequence). J lost 2 bases, V lost 6 bases, and 18 bases had no gene match. The CDR3 consists of 20 residues. CDR3 protein: CASSRQDRGRWGTTGNTIYF. The CDR3 DNA is TGTGCCAGTAGCAGACAGGACAGGGGGCGATGGGGAACGACTGGAAACACCATATATTTT.

The chain uses TRBV11-1 and TRBJ2-2; 7 bases align to TRBD1. The V gene's germline CDR1 is SGHAT and CDR2 FQDESV (reference sequence). CDR3 length: 15 amino acids. The J segment lost 9 bases and the V segment lost 8 bases, leaving 15 bases of the junction unmatched. This chain's CDR3 is CASGNGTAGFWELFF. CDR3 nucleotides: TGTGCCAGCGGTAACGGGACAGCTGGTTTTTGGGAGCTGTTTTTT.

This sequence joins TRBV28 and TRBJ1-1; possible D gene TRBD1, 6 bases. Between the trimmed V and J ends, which lost 11 bases and 6 bases, there was a span of 19 bases. Per germline, CDR1 MDHEN and CDR2 SYDVKM. CDR3 length: 13 residues. DNA for the CDR3: TGTGCCGGCCAAACACAGGGTGGAGCTGAAGCTTTCTTT. This sequence encodes CAGQTQGGAEAFF.

This clone has only one observation. The chain has TRBV10-2 and TRBJ2-1, with D tentatively TRBD1 (5 bases). The CDR3 covers 11 residues. The germline V gene has CDR1 WSHSY and CDR2 SAAADI. The V end lost 7 bases, the J end lost 6 bases, and 7 bases lay between the germline ends. CDR3 nucleotide sequence: TGCGCCAGCACGCAGGGCAATGAGCAGTTCTTC. This codes for CASTQGNEQFF.

On this clone itself: An end of the junction differs from the germline gene, which may be a read error. The chain joins TRBV10-3 to TRBJ1-2; 7 nucleotides align to TRBD1. The V gene's germline CDR1 is ENHRY and CDR2 SYGVKD. The CDR3 runs to 15 residues. CDR3 protein: CASSLKTGASYGYTF. CDR3 in DNA: TGTGCCAGCAGTCTTAAAACAGGGGCTTCCTATGGCTACACCTTC.

The chain has TRBV19 and TRBJ2-7; the D call may be TRBD1 or TRBD2 (6 bases each). The J call may be faulty, since TRBJ2-1 better matches the DNA end. The germline CDR1 and CDR2 sequences are LNHDA and SQIVND (reference sequence). The CDR3 runs 14 residues. CDR3 residues: CASSTQKGGNEQFF. The CDR3 bases are TGTGCCAGTAGTACACAAAAGGGGGGCAATGAGCAGTTCTTC.